These T cell receptor beta chains were read from a single sample in a study of long-term antiretroviral therapy in people with HIV. Assay used: immunoSEQ multiplex PCR; TCRdb lists only in-frame clones, some missing. The sample carries roughly 30,000 clones, about 86% recorded once. The sample here was unsorted PBMCs, taken 0.8 years after starting antiretroviral therapy. The receptors originated from a woman aged 25 to 39 with HIV. Both conserved end residues are part of each CDR3. A D gene is named only where the DNA matches it firmly. Size is stated for part of the rows, as once, few or many counts, or as a class when the clone is expanded.

j_gene	v_gene	d_gene	abundance	CDR3nt	CDR3aa
TRBJ2-3	TRBV11-2	TRBD2	-	TGTGCCAGCAGCTTAGGCAAGGCGGGGGGTAGCACAGATACGCAGTATTTT	CASSLGKAGGSTDTQYF
TRBJ1-5	TRBV4-2	-	-	TGTGCCAGCAGCCAAGATCAGCTGGGGGGTCAGCCCCAGCATTTT	CASSQDQLGGQPQHF
TRBJ1-1	TRBV2	-	-	TGTGCCAACACCCCGGCGCGTCAGGGGACTGAAGCTTTCTTT	CANTPARQGTEAFF
TRBJ1-2	TRBV6-5	TRBD1	once	TGTGCCAGCAGTACACAAAACAGGGGGGGAGGCTACACCTTC	CASSTQNRGGGYTF
TRBJ2-2	TRBV9	TRBD1	-	TGTGCCAGCAGCCCTCGCCGGACAGGGGCCGTGACGGCCGGGGAGCTGTTTTTT	CASSPRRTGAVTAGELFF
TRBJ1-1	TRBV14	-	-	TGTGCCAGCAGCTGGGGAGCGACGGGAGCTTTCTTT	CASSWGATGAFF
TRBJ2-1	TRBV29-1	-	-	TGCAGCGTTGACGTGACAGCCAATGAGCAGTTCTTC	CSVDVTANEQFF
TRBJ1-1	TRBV7-8	-	-	TGTGCCAGCAGCTTAGCGCCCGATGGGAACACTGAAGCTTTCTTT	CASSLAPDGNTEAFF
TRBJ1-2	TRBV11-1	TRBD1	once	TGTGCCAGCAGCTCAGGCCGGACAGGTTGGGGCTACACCTTC	CASSSGRTGWGYTF
TRBJ1-2	TRBV15	-	-	TGTGCCACCAGCAGAGATCGTGGACACCCGTTTAATGGCTACACCTTC	CATSRDRGHPFNGYTF